The next 2 T cell receptor beta chains were all read from a single sample in a study of cytomegalovirus exposure and HLA in healthy donors. The PCR had 60 Vbeta and 13 Jbeta primers. Clones were read by immunoSEQ multiplex PCR, and TCRdb kept only the in-frame ones, dropping some. The sample consists of 150,000 to 200,000 clones, 60% to 80% of them appearing once. What was sequenced was PBMCs. The receptors derive from a man aged 18 to 29 in good health and CMV-seropositive.

The V call is TRBV28, the J call TRBJ1-1; possible D gene TRBD1, 5 bases. V was trimmed by 7 bases and J by 1 base, leaving 10 bases between them. Germline V gene data show CDR1 as MDHEN and CDR2 as SYDVKM. The CDR3 sequence is 13 residues long. CDR3 coding DNA: TGTGCCAGCACTAGGCAGGGGAACACTGAAGCTTTCTTT. It yields the protein CASTRQGNTEAFF.

The sample holds a few counts of this clone. This chain links TRBV28 with TRBJ1-2; no definite D call. V lost 1 base and J 8 bases, leaving 11 bases between the germline ends. The CDR3 is made up of 13 amino acids. CDR1 and CDR2 from the germline V gene are MDHEN and SYDVKM. In DNA form, the CDR3 reads TGTGCCAGCAGTTTATATCCGGGAGGAGGCTACACCTTC. It yields the protein CASSLYPGGGYTF.